This is a list of T cell receptor beta chains from one sample in a study of Ad26.COV2.S vaccination and SARS-CoV-2 variants. Some clones are missing from TCRdb's copy, which holds only in-frame ones; the method was immunoSEQ multiplex PCR. The sample includes about 370,000 clones, roughly nine tenths seen only once; the top ten take roughly 3.5%. The sample consisted of peripheral blood, taken in a trial of Ad26.COV2.S vaccine versus placebo. Every receptor here comes from a person between 18 and 60 years old who received the Ad26.COV2.S COVID-19 vaccine or a placebo. CDR3s include the opening cysteine and the closing phenylalanine or tryptophan. A D gene is named only where the DNA matches it firmly. Only part of the rows carry a size: once, few, many, or a class if the clone is expanded.

>16|TRBJ1-2|TRBD1|TRBV19|NA
CASRQTGYGSNYGYTF
TGTGCCAGTAGACAGACAGGGTATGGGTCTAACTATGGCTACACCTTC
>13|TRBJ1-1|NA|TRBV15|NA
CATSRVRNTEAFF
TGTGCCACCAGCAGAGTGAGGAACACTGAAGCTTTCTTT
>14|TRBJ2-1|NA|TRBV11-2|NA
CASSLGSQTDEQFF
TGTGCCAGCAGCTTAGGGAGCCAGACGGATGAGCAGTTCTTC
>16|TRBJ2-2|TRBD1|TRBV3-1/TRBV3-2|NA
CASSQLETGSTGELFF
TGTGCCAGCAGCCAATTGGAGACAGGGTCCACCGGGGAGCTGTTTTTT
>15|TRBJ2-3|NA|TRBV7-9|NA
CASSLVNGITDTQYF
TGTGCCAGCAGCTTAGTTAATGGGATCACAGATACGCAGTATTTT
>13|TRBJ2-7|NA|TRBV7-2|NA
CASSLGSQSEQYF
TGTGCCAGCAGCTTAGGTTCTCAGTCCGAGCAGTACTTC
>15|TRBJ2-1|NA|TRBV7-2|NA
CASSTERGSYNEQFF
TGTGCCAGCAGCACGGAGCGCGGCTCCTACAATGAGCAGTTCTTC
>17|TRBJ2-4|NA|TRBV3-1/TRBV3-2|NA
CASSQEIGVFAKNIQYF
TGTGCCAGCAGCCAAGAGATCGGGGTCTTCGCCAAAAACATTCAGTACTTC
>14|TRBJ2-1|TRBD2|TRBV30|NA
CAWSVAGDYNEQFF
TGTGCCTGGAGTGTGGCGGGGGACTACAATGAGCAGTTCTTC
>15|TRBJ2-7|NA|TRBV19|NA
CASSSRAPQHYEQYF
TGTGCCAGTAGCTCCCGGGCACCACAACACTACGAGCAGTACTTC
>14|TRBJ2-7|NA|TRBV10-1|NA
CASSENRGAGEQYF
TGCGCCAGCAGTGAGAACAGGGGCGCGGGGGAGCAGTACTTC
>14|TRBJ1-2|TRBD1|TRBV11-2|NA
CASSRGGGGYGYTF
TGTGCCAGCAGCCGAGGGGGCGGTGGCTATGGCTACACCTTC
>13|TRBJ1-1|NA|TRBV19|few
CASSKGDSGEAFF
TGTGCCAGTAGTAAGGGGGACTCGGGAGAAGCTTTCTTT
>16|TRBJ2-2|NA|TRBV7-9|NA
CASSTTSLANTGELFF
TGTGCCAGCAGCACAACTAGCCTAGCGAACACCGGGGAGCTGTTTTTT
>13|TRBJ1-1|NA|TRBV13|NA
CASSLAGNTEAFF
TGTGCCAGCAGCTTAGCTGGAAACACTGAAGCTTTCTTT
>14|TRBJ2-1|NA|TRBV3-1/TRBV3-2|NA
CASSLYNREDEQFF
TGTGCCAGCAGCCTTTACAACAGGGAGGATGAGCAGTTCTTC
>12|TRBJ1-2|TRBD1|TRBV7-9|NA
CASSATGSGYTF
TGTGCCAGCAGCGCGACAGGGAGTGGCTACACCTTC
>14|TRBJ1-4|NA|TRBV6-2/TRBV6-3|once
CASSPQDWTEKLFF
TGTGCCAGCAGTCCACAGGATTGGACTGAAAAACTGTTTTTT
>17|TRBJ1-6|NA|TRBV5-6|NA
CASSFRTVSSYNSPLHF
TGTGCCAGCAGCTTCCGGACTGTGAGCTCCTATAATTCACCCCTCCACTTT
>14|TRBJ1-2|TRBD1|TRBV15|NA
CATSRGQGNYGYTF
TGTGCCACCAGCAGAGGACAGGGAAACTATGGCTACACCTTC
>14|TRBJ2-3|NA|TRBV19|NA
CASSIGRFTDTQYF
TGTGCCAGTAGTATAGGACGGTTCACAGATACGCAGTATTTT
>14|TRBJ1-2|NA|TRBV29-1|NA
CSVFLPLSTAGYTF
TGCAGCGTCTTCCTGCCACTCTCCACGGCCGGCTACACCTTC
>12|TRBJ1-2|NA|TRBV7-8|NA
CASSLDGNGYTF
TGTGCCAGCAGCTTAGATGGGAATGGCTACACCTTC
>12|TRBJ2-2|NA|TRBV24-1|few
CATSPGSGELFF
TGTGCCACCAGTCCAGGGTCCGGGGAGCTGTTTTTT
>15|TRBJ1-6|NA|TRBV7-6|NA
CASSLGESYNSPLHF
TGTGCCAGCAGTCTAGGGGAATCCTATAATTCACCCCTCCACTTT
>12|TRBJ2-7|NA|TRBV5-6|NA
CASSSILYEQYF
TGTGCCAGCAGCTCCATCCTCTACGAGCAGTACTTC
>12|TRBJ2-7|NA|TRBV3-1/TRBV3-2|NA
CASSQDHLEQYF
TGTGCCAGCAGCCAAGATCACCTCGAGCAGTACTTC
>17|TRBJ1-3|TRBD1|TRBV6-2/TRBV6-3|NA
CASSGDNRGWSGNTIYF
TGTGCCAGCAGCGGCGACAACAGGGGATGGTCTGGAAACACCATATATTTT
>16|TRBJ2-1|NA|TRBV12-2|NA
CASRPPQRGPRNEQFF
TGTGCAAGTCGCCCCCCCCAGCGGGGGCCGAGAAATGAGCAGTTCTTC
>16|TRBJ2-1|NA|TRBV5-4|once
CASSGGGDFSYNEQFF
TGTGCCAGCAGCGGAGGTGGGGACTTCTCCTACAATGAGCAGTTCTTC
>16|TRBJ2-6|NA|TRBV18|NA
CASSRLLESGANVLTF
TGTGCCAGCTCTCGTCTCCTCGAGTCTGGGGCCAACGTCCTGACTTTC
>14|TRBJ1-5|NA|TRBV10-2|few
CASSDDNSNQPQHF
TGCGCCAGCAGCGACGACAATAGCAATCAGCCCCAGCATTTT